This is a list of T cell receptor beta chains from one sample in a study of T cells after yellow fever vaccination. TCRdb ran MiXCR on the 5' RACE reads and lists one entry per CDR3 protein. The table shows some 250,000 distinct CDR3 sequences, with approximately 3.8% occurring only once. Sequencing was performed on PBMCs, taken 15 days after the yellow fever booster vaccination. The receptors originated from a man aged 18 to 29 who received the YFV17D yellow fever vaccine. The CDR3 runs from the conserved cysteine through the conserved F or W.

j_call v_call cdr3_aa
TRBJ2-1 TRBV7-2 CASTLGYEQFF
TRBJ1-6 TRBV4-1 CASSQAPPGTTINSPLHF
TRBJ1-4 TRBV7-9 CASSLQGRTEKLFF
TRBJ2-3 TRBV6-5 CASSYSTGGFGKVDTQYF
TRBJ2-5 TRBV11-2 CASSLGQAPGETQYF
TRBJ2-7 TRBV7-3 CASSPGTGGLYEQYF
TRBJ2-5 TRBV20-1 CSARDGAAAGETQYF
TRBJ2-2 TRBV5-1 CASSLAPGTPPSPRGELFF
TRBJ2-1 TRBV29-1 CSAQVPANEQFF
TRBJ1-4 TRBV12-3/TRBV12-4 CASSEGTGAEKLFF
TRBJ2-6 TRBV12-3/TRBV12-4 CASSLAGGGKGANVLTF
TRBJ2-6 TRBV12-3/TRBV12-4 CASSLRATGTLSGANVLTF
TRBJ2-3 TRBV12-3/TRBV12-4 CASSRDFERTDTQYF
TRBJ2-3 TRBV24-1 CATSDFYLDTQYF
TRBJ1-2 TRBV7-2 CASSFVNYGYTF
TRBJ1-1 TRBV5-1 CASSLGQEAPNMNTEAFF
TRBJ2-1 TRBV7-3 CASSPTGSNNEQFF
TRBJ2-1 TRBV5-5 CASSPRLREQFF
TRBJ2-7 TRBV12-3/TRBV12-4 CASSPTDSFSYEQYF
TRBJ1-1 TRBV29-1 CSVDRANTEAFF
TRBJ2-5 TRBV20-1 CSAIRQGETQYF
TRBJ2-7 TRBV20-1 CSAQRGFRGEQYF
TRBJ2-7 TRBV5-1 CASSLSSGRSYEQYF
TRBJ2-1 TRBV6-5 CASRPGQGANEQFF
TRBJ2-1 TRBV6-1 CASIPSGGAGEQFF
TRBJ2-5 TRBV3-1 CASSQVGDFQETQYF
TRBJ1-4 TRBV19 CASSIGGGGEKLFF
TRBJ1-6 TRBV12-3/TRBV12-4 CASSLTPPQGPYSPLHF
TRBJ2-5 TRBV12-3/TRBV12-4 CASSKMGQGKETQYF
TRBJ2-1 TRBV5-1 CASSSPGFSGEQFF
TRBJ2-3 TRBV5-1 CASSPRTSFADTQYF
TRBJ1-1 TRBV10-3 CAIKGPNTEAFF
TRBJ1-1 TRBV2 CAAGTGRTEAFF
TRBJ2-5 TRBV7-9 CASSPRIQETQYF
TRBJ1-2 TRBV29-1 CSARQGVYGYTF
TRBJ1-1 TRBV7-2 CASSPQTGSLTEAFF
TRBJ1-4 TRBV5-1 CASSRVPGQPPTTNEKLFF
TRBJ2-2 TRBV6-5 CASSLFLSGELFF
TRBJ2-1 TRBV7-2 CASSLAWTRSWLEQFF
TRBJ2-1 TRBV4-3 CASSQDIAGAPNEQFF
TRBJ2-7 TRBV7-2 CASSLVRTGMSYEQYF
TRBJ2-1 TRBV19 CASGLAGGSYNEQFF
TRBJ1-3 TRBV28 CASSSPIVLVGSNIYF
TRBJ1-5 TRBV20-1 CSADRGHQPQHF
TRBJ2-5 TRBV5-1 CASSLVGSDGETQYF
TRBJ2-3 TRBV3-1 CASSLPGTGTQYF
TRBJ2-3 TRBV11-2 CASSQTVVSGGRTDTQYF
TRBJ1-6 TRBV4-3 CASSQDRGDPLHF
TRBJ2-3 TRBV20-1 CSANPQGAGSTDTQYF
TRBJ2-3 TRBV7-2 CASSLDGTSGGEVSDTQYF